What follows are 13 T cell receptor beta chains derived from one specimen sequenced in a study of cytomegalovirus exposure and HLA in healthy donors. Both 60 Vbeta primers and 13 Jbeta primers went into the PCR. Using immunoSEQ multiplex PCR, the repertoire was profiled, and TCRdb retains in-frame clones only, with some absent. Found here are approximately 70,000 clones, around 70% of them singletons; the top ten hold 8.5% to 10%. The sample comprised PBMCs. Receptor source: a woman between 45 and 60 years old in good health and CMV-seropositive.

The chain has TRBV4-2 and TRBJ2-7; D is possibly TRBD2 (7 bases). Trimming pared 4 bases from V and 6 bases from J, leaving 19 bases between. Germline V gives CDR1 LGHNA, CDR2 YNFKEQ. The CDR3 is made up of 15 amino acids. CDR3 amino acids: CASSPEPGGGAEQYF. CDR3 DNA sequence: TGTGCCAGCAGCCCAGAACCGGGGGGCGGTGCCGAGCAGTACTTC.

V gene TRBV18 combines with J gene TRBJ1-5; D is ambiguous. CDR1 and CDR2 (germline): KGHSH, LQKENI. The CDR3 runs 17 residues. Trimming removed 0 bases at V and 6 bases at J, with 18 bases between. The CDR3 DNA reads TGTGCCAGCTCACCACCGAGTGGTTCTAATCTAGGTCAGCCCCAGCATTTT. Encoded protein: CASSPPSGSNLGQPQHF.

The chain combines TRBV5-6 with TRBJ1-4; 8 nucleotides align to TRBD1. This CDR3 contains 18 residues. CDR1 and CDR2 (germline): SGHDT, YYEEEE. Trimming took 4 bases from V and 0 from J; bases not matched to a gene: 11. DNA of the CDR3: TGTGCCAGCAGCCCGGACAGGGTAAACTCCGCAACTAATGAAAAACTGTTTTTT. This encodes CASSPDRVNSATNEKLFF.

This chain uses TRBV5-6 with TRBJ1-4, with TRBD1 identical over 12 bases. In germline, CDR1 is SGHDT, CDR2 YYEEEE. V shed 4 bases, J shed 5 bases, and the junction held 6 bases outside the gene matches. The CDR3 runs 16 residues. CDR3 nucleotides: TGTGCCAGCAGCCGAGCCGGGACAGGGGGCAATGAAAAACTGTTTTTT. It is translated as CASSRAGTGGNEKLFF.

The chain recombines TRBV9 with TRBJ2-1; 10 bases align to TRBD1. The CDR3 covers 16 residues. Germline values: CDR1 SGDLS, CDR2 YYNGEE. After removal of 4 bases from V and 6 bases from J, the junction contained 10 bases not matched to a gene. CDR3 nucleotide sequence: TGTGCCAGCAGCAGCGGGACAGGGGTGGGGGTCAATGAGCAGTTCTTC. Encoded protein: CASSSGTGVGVNEQFF.

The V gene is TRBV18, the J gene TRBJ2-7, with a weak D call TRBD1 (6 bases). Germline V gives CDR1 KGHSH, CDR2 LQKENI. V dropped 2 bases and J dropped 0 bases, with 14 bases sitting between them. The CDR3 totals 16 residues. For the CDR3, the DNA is TGTGCCAGCTCACCATATTTTTCGGACAGCTCCTACGAGCAGTACTTC. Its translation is CASSPYFSDSSYEQYF.

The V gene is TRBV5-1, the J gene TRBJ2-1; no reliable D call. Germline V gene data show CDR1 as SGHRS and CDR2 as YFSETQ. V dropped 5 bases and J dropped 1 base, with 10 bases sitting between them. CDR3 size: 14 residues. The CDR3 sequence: CASSLLVSYNEQFF. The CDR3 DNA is TGCGCCAGCAGTCTGCTAGTTTCCTACAATGAGCAGTTCTTC.

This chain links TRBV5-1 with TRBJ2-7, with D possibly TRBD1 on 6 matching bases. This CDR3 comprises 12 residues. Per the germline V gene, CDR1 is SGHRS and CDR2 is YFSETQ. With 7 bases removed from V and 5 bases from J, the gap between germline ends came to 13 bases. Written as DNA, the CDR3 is TGCGCCAGCGGCAATCAGGGGCACGAGCAGTACTTC. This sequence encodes CASGNQGHEQYF.

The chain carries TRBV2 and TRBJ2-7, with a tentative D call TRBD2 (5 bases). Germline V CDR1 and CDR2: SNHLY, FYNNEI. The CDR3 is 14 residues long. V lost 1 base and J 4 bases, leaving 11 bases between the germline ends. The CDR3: CASSEGLLGYEQYF. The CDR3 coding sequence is TGTGCCAGCAGTGAAGGGTTACTAGGTTACGAGCAGTACTTC.

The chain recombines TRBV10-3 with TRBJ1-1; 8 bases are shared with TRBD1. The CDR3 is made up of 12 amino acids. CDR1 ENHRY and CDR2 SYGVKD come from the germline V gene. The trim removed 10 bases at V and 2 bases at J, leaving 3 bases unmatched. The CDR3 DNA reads TGTGCCACGGGACAGGCCAACACTGAAGCTTTCTTT. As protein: CATGQANTEAFF.

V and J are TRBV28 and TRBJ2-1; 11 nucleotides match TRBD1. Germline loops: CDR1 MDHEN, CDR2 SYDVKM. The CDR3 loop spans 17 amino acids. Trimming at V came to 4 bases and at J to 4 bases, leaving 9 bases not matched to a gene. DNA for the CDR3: TGTGCCAGCAGTTCTCCCCCGGGACAGGGGGGGTACAATGAGCAGTTCTTC. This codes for CASSSPPGQGGYNEQFF.

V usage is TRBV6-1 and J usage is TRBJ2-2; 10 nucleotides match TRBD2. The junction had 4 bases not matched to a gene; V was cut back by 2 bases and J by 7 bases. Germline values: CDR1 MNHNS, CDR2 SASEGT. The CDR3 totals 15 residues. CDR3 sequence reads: CASSEKPSGGGELFF. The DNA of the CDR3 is TGTGCCAGCAGTGAAAAGCCTAGCGGGGGCGGGGAGCTGTTTTTT.

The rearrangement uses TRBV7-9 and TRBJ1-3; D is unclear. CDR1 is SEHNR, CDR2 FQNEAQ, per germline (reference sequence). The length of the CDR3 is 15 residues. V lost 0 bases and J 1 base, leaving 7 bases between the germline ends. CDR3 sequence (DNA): TGTGCCAGCAGCTTAGCGGCGGGTTCTGGAAACACCATATATTTT. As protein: CASSLAAGSGNTIYF.